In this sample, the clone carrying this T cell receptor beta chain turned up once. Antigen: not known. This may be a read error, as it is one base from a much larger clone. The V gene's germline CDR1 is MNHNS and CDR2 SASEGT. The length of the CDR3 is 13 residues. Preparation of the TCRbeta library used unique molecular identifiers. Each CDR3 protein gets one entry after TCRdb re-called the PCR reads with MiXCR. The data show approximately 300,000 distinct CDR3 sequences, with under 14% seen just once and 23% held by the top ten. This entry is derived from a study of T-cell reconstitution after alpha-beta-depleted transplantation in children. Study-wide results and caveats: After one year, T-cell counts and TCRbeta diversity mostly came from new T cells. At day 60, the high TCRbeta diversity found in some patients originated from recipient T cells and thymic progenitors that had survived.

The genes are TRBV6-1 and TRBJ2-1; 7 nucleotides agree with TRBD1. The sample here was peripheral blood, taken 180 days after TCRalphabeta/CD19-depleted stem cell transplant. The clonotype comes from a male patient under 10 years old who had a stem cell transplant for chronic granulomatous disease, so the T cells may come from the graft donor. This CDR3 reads CASSDRVIHEHFF. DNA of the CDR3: TGTGCCAGCTCTGACAGGGTGATCCATGAGCATTTCTTC.